Only a few counts were recorded for the clone carrying this T cell receptor beta chain. Its cognate antigen is unknown. The sample is drawn from a study of cytomegalovirus exposure and HLA in healthy donors. Study-level background: An analysis done earlier identified about 120 million unique TCR beta sequences from approximately 200 million T cells.

PCR was performed using 60 Vbeta and 13 Jbeta primers. Here immunoSEQ multiplex PCR was the method, and the copy in TCRdb shows in-frame clones only, minus some. This sample has about 190,000 clones, with around 75% found just once. Donors sampled were nominally healthy, though unrecorded immune exposures were likely. Findings and caveats of the study: Indistinguishable V segments such as TRBV6-2 and TRBV6-3 were excluded.

Trimming took off 0 bases at V and 1 base at J, with 9 bases between the two ends. Germline CDR1 is LGHNA and CDR2 is YSLEER. This CDR3 has 15 amino acids. The TCR sequence derives from a woman in her thirties in good health and CMV-seropositive. V is TRBV4-3 and J is TRBJ1-1; no reliable D call. Sequenced input: PBMCs. CDR3 DNA: TGCGCCAGCAGCCAAGAGGCGGGAAAGAACACTGAAGCTTTCTTT. Encoded protein: CASSQEAGKNTEAFF.